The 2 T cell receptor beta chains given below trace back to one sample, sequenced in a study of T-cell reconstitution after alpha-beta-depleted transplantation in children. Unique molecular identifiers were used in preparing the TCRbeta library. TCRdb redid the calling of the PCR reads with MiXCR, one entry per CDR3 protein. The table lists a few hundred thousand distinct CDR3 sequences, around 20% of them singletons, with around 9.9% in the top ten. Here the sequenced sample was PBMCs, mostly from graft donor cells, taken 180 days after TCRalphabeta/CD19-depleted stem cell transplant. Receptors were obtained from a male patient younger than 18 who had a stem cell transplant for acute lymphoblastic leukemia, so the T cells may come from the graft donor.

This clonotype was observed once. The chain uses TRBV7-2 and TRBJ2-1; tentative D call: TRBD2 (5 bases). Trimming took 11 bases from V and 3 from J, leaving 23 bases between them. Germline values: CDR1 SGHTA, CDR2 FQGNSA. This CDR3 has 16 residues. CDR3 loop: CALLVVRTPLYNEQFF. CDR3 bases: TGTGCCCTCCTTGTAGTCAGGACTCCTCTCTACAATGAGCAGTTCTTC.

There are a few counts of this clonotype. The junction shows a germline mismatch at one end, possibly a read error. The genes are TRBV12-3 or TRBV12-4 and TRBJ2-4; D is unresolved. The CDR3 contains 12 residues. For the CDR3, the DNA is TGTGCCAGCACCTTGTCCCCGGGCGCTCCCAGGTTC. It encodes CASTLSPGAPRF.